This T cell receptor (beta chain) stems from a study of T cell repertoires in cytomegalovirus infection. Turning to the study itself: Indications of both CMV infection and matching HLA type were provided by public TCR beta signatures. Study conclusions and caveats: Ex vivo responses were dominated by HLA-C-restricted CMV-specific TCR beta clonotypes.

CDR3 length: 15 amino acids. Trimming took off 5 bases at V and 4 bases at J, with 17 bases between the two ends. Germline V gives CDR1 MNHEY, CDR2 SMNVEV (reference sequence). TCRdb ran MiXCR on the reads and lists one entry per CDR3 protein. The repertoire includes about half a million distinct CDR3 sequences, about 42% of them detected once, and 40% to 50% sits in the top ten. About this clonotype itself: Its antigen is not identified.

The chain employs TRBV27 and TRBJ1-1; the D gene is possibly TRBD1 (6 bases). The TCR was taken from a human donor in good health (CMV status not recorded). Some clones in this sample may be carry-over from other donors' samples. The starting material was cultured PBMCs, obtained from culture after CMV antigen stimulation. The CDR3 region is CASSLRGGGFTEAFF. The DNA of the CDR3 is TGTGCCAGCAGTCTCAGGGGTGGCGGGTTCACTGAAGCTTTCTTT.